What follows are 19 T cell receptor beta chains derived from one specimen sequenced in a study of T cells after yellow fever vaccination. TCRdb passed the 5' RACE reads through MiXCR, listing each CDR3 protein once. The sample holds approximately 170,000 distinct CDR3 sequences, approximately 9.9% seen once. This material consisted of CD8+ T cells sorted from PBMCs, taken 15 days after the yellow fever booster vaccination. Receptors originate from a man younger than 30 who received the YFV17D yellow fever vaccine.

The rearrangement joins TRBV6-5 to TRBJ1-1; unclear D gene. The CDR3 loop spans 12 amino acids. The germline V and J ends were trimmed by 4 bases and 0 bases, with 3 bases remaining between them. Germline CDR1 MNHEY, CDR2 SVGAGI. The CDR3 reads CASSSVNTEAFF. CDR3 nucleotide sequence: TGTGCCAGCAGTTCTGTGAACACTGAAGCTTTCTTT.

Written as DNA, the CDR3 is TGTGCCACCAGCAGAGATTGGCAGGGGCTACGGACAGATACGCAGTATTTT. It encodes CATSRDWQGLRTDTQYF. The V call is TRBV15, the J call TRBJ2-3, with a possible D match to TRBD1 (6 bases). The CDR3 length is 17 residues. Trimming removed 0 bases from V and 3 bases from J, with 16 bases in between. The germline gives CDR1 LNHNV, CDR2 YYDKDF (reference sequence).

The sample holds a few counts of this clonotype. V is TRBV6-5 and J is TRBJ2-2, with D unresolved. The V gene lost 2 bases and the J gene lost 0 bases, with 13 bases spanning the gap. The germline V gene has CDR1 MNHEY and CDR2 SVGAGI. The CDR3 extends over 17 amino acids. The CDR3 sequence is CASSYGLTRTNTGELFF. The CDR3 region has the DNA TGTGCCAGCAGTTACGGGCTAACCCGTACGAACACCGGGGAGCTGTTTTTT.

This clonotype was picked up a small number of times. The chain joins TRBV7-9 to TRBJ2-5; the D gene is possibly TRBD1 (6 bases). V dropped 5 bases and J dropped 1 base, with 14 bases sitting between them. Germline CDR1 SEHNR, CDR2 FQNEAQ (reference sequence). The CDR3 extends over 15 amino acids. CDR3 sequence reads: CASSQPGTTQETQYF. The CDR3, as DNA: TGTGCCAGCAGCCAACCCGGGACAACCCAAGAGACCCAGTACTTC.

V and J are TRBV13 and TRBJ2-3; TRBD2 matches at 9 bases. Trimming cost V 0 bases and J 2 bases; bases outside gene matches: 6. Germline V gene sequence: CDR1 PRHDT, CDR2 FYEKMQ (reference sequence). The length of the CDR3 is 17 residues. The CDR3 here is CASSLGSGGLSTDTQYF. CDR3 nucleotides: TGTGCCAGCAGCTTAGGAAGCGGGGGGCTCTCCACAGATACGCAGTATTTT.

The chain joins TRBV6-2 or TRBV6-3 to TRBJ2-7; TRBD1 matches 7 bases. V was clipped by 2 bases and J by 0 bases; unmatched bases: 4. This CDR3 contains 15 residues. Germline CDR1 and CDR2: MNHEY and SVGEGT. The CDR3 loop is CASSYPGGASYEQYV. The CDR3 DNA follows: TGTGCCAGCAGTTACCCAGGGGGAGCCTCCTACGAGCAGTACGTC.

The chain employs TRBV7-9 and TRBJ2-1; 8 bases are a match to TRBD2. Unmatched junction bases numbered 2, after V lost 4 bases and J lost 6 bases. Germline CDR1 SEHNR, CDR2 FQNEAQ (reference sequence). The CDR3 contains 13 residues. The CDR3 protein is CASSSRGGNEQFF. The DNA of the CDR3 is TGTGCCAGCAGCTCCCGGGGGGGCAATGAGCAGTTCTTC.

This chain uses TRBV4-1 with TRBJ1-4, with 7 bases identical to TRBD1. In germline, CDR1 is MGHRA, CDR2 YSYEKL. V lost 4 bases to trimming and J lost 4 bases; unmatched junction nucleotides: 6. CDR3 length: 15 amino acids. The CDR3 reads CASSLFRDSNEKLFF. The CDR3 DNA reads as TGCGCCAGCAGCCTGTTCCGGGACAGTAATGAAAAACTGTTTTTT.

This clonotype turned up a few times. The rearrangement links TRBV6-5 to TRBJ1-2; D is possibly TRBD1 (6 bases). Per the germline V gene, CDR1 is MNHEY and CDR2 is SVGAGI. The CDR3 is 13 amino acids. Deletions cut 10 bases from V and 8 bases from J, with 20 bases between. Here the CDR3 DNA reads TGTGCCACCGGCCTTTTAGGGGGAGGAGGCTACACCTTC. This gives the protein CATGLLGGGGYTF.

This clonotype was seen a few times. This chain uses TRBV6-5 with TRBJ1-4; TRBD1 is a possible D gene (5 bases). This CDR3 region has 15 residues. CDR1 MNHEY and CDR2 SVGAGI come from the germline V gene. V lost 5 bases, J lost 0 bases, and 10 bases lay in between. The CDR3 loop reads CASSTTGATNEKLFF. The CDR3 nucleotides are TGTGCCAGCAGTACCACGGGGGCAACTAATGAAAAACTGTTTTTT.

A few counts support this clonotype. V usage is TRBV6-5 and J usage is TRBJ2-2, with D possibly matching TRBD2 (6 bases). Trimming shortened V by 1 base and J by 4 bases, and 16 bases separated the two germline ends. The CDR3 is 17 amino acids. Germline lookup yields CDR1 MNHEY and CDR2 SVGAGI. CDR3 nucleotides: TGTGCCAGCAGTTACTGGGTATCGGAGGGTCCCACCGGGGAGCTGTTTTTT. It codes for CASSYWVSEGPTGELFF.

This clonotype was seen a few times. This sequence joins TRBV6-1 and TRBJ2-2; a weak D match, TRBD2 (6 bases). CDR3 length: 18 residues. CDR1 MNHNS and CDR2 SASEGT come from the germline V gene. V shed 1 base and J shed 1 base, with 16 bases lying between them. This CDR3 is CASSEGLWEVRNTGELFF. DNA of the CDR3: TGTGCCAGCAGTGAAGGTCTCTGGGAGGTGAGGAACACCGGGGAGCTGTTTTTT.

Only a few counts were recorded for this clonotype. V gene TRBV28 combines with J gene TRBJ1-2; TRBD1 might be the D (5 bases). The CDR3 runs 12 residues. The germline gives CDR1 MDHEN, CDR2 SYDVKM. V was shortened by 6 bases and J by 8 bases, with 13 bases between the two germline ends. CDR3 sequence reads: CASRTPWGGYTF. The DNA for the CDR3 is TGTGCCAGCAGAACCCCTTGGGGCGGCTACACCTTC.

This clonotype was picked up a small number of times. This sequence joins TRBV25-1 and TRBJ1-4; D is undetermined. Germline V gene data show CDR1 as MGHDK and CDR2 as SYGVNS. The V gene lost 6 bases and the J gene lost 3 bases, with 11 bases spanning the gap. The CDR3 has 14 amino acids. This CDR3 reads CASRWGSANEKLFF. DNA for the CDR3: TGTGCCAGCAGGTGGGGTTCGGCTAATGAAAAACTGTTTTTT.

This clonotype was seen many times. The gene calls are TRBV12-3 or TRBV12-4 and TRBJ2-1, with 8 bases aligning to TRBD1. The length of the CDR3 is 14 residues. V lost 4 bases and J lost 4; bases outside the gene matches: 3. The chain's CDR3 is CASSSGGLYNEQFF. The CDR3 DNA reads as TGTGCCAGCAGTTCAGGGGGCCTTTACAATGAGCAGTTCTTC.

This clonotype was counted only a few times. The chain couples TRBV5-8 to TRBJ2-7; D gene uncertain. The V gene's germline CDR1 is SGHTS and CDR2 YDEGEE. There are 10 residues in the CDR3. Deletions cut 1 base from V and 7 bases from J, with 3 bases between. CDR3 amino acids: CASSLREQYV. CDR3 DNA sequence: TGTGCCAGCAGCTTGCGGGAGCAGTACGTC.

The CDR3 region is CASSPWRWGADTQYF. CDR3 bases: TGTGCCAGCAGTCCGTGGCGGTGGGGGGCAGATACGCAGTATTTT. The genes are TRBV6-5 and TRBJ2-3, with D perhaps TRBD2 (6 bases). Per germline, CDR1 MNHEY and CDR2 SVGAGI. The length of the CDR3 is 15 residues. The V end lost 5 bases, the J end lost 4 bases, and 16 bases lay between the germline ends.

This chain joins TRBV6-6 and TRBJ2-7; 8 bases match TRBD1. From germline, CDR1 is MNHNY and CDR2 SVGAGI (reference sequence). The CDR3 totals 13 residues. The V segment lost 6 bases and the J segment 5 bases; nucleotides outside the gene matches: 6. Here the CDR3 reads CASRTDRGNEQYV. CDR3 in DNA: TGTGCCAGCAGAACAGACAGGGGTAACGAGCAGTACGTC.

The chain joins TRBV12-3 or TRBV12-4 to TRBJ1-1; D remains ambiguous. The germline V and J ends were trimmed by 3 bases and 3 bases, with 14 bases remaining between them. The CDR3 consists of 15 residues. The CDR3 here is CASSFRREKDTEAFF. The CDR3 coding sequence is TGTGCCAGCAGTTTTCGGAGGGAGAAGGACACTGAAGCTTTCTTT.